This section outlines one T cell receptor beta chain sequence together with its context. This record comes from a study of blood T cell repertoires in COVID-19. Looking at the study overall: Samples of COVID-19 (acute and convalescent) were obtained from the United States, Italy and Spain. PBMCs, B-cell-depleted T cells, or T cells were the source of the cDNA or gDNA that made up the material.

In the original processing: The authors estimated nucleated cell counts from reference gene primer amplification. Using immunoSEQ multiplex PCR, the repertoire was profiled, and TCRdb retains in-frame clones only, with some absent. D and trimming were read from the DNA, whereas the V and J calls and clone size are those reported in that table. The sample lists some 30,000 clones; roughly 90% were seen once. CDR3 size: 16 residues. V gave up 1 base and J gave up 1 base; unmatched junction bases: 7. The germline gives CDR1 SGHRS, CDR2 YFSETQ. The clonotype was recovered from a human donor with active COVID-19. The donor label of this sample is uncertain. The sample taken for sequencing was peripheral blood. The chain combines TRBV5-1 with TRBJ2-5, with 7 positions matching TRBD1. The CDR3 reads CASSLSSEGAQETQYF. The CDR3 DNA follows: TGCGCCAGCAGCTTGAGTAGCGAGGGGGCCCAAGAGACCCAGTACTTC. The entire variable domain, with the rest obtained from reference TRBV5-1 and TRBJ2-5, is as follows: KAGVTQTPRYLIKTRGQQVTLSCSPISGHRSVSWYQQTPGQGLQFLFEYFSETQRNKGNFPGRFSGRQFSNSRSEMNVSTLELGDSALYLCASSLSSEGAQETQYFGPGTRLLVL.